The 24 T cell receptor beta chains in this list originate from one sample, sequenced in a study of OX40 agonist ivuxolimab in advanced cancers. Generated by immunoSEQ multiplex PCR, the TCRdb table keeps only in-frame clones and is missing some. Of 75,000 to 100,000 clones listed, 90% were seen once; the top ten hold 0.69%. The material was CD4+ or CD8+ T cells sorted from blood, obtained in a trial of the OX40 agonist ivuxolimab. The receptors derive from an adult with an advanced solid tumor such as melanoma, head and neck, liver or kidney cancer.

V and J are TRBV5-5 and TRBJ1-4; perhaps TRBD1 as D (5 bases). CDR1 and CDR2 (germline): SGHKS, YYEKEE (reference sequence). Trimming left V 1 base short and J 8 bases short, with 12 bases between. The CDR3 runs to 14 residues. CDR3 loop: CASSLYQGSEKLFF. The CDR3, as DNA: TGTGCCAGCAGCTTGTATCAGGGTAGCGAAAAACTGTTTTTT.

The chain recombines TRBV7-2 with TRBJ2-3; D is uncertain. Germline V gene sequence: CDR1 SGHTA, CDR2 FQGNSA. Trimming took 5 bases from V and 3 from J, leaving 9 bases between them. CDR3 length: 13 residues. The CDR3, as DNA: TGTGCCAGCAGCCGTTTGGTTACAGATACGCAGTATTTT. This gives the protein CASSRLVTDTQYF.

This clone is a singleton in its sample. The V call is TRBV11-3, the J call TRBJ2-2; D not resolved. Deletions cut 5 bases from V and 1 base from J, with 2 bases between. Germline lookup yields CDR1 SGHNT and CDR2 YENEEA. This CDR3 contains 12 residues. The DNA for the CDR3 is TGTGCCAGCAGCCTGAACACCGGGGAGCTGTTTTTT. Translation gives CASSLNTGELFF.

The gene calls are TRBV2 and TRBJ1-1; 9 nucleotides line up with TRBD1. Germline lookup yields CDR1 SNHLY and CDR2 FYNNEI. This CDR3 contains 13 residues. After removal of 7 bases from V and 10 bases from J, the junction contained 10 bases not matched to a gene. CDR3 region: CASTAGQGRLAFF. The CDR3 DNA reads TGTGCCAGCACCGCGGGACAGGGAAGGTTAGCTTTCTTT. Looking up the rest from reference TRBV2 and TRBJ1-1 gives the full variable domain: EPEVTQTPSHQVTQMGQEVILRCVPISNHLYFYWYRQILGQKVEFLVSFYNNEISEKSEIFDDQFSVERPDGSNFTLKIRSTKLEDSAMYFCASTAGQGRLAFFGQGTRLTVV.

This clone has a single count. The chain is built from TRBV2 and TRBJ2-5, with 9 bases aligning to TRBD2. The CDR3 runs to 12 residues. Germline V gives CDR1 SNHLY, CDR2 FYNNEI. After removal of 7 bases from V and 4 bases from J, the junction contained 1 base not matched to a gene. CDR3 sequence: CASKREVETQYF. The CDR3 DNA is TGTGCCAGCAAGCGGGAGGTAGAGACCCAGTACTTC.

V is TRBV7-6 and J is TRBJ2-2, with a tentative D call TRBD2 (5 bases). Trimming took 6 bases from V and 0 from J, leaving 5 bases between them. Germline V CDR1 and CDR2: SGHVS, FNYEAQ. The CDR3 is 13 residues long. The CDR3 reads CASRRANTGELFF. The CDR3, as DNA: TGTGCCAGCAGGAGGGCGAACACCGGGGAGCTGTTTTTT.

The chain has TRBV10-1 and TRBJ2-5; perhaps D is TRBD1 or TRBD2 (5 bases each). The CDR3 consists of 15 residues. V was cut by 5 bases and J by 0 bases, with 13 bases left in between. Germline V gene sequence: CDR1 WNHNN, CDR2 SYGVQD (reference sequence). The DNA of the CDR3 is TGCGCCAGCAGTCCCGGGACGGGGTACCAAGAGACCCAGTACTTC. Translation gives CASSPGTGYQETQYF.

The CDR3 sequence: CATSRGGQGGTDTQYF. CDR3 nucleotide sequence: TGTGCCACCAGCAGAGGTGGACAGGGGGGGACAGATACGCAGTATTTT. The J gene is TRBJ2-3, the V gene TRBV15, with TRBD1 matching over 10 bases. The CDR3 loop spans 16 amino acids. J lost 3 bases, V lost 1 base, and 4 bases had no gene match. Germline CDR1 LNHNV, CDR2 YYDKDF (reference sequence).

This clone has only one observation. The CDR3 bases are TGTGCCAGCAGTCCGACCACAGGGCGGCATGGCTACACCTTC. Translating it yields CASSPTTGRHGYTF. The chain couples TRBV27 to TRBJ1-2; the D gene is possibly TRBD1 (6 bases). V shed 5 bases and J shed 6 bases, with 16 bases lying between them. Germline loops: CDR1 MNHEY, CDR2 SMNVEV (reference sequence). The CDR3 length is 14 residues.

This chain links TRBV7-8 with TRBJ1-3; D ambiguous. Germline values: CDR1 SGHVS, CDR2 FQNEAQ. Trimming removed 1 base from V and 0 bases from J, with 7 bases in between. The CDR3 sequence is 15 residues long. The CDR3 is CASSLGTGSGNTIYF. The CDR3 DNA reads TGTGCCAGCAGCTTAGGCACCGGCTCTGGAAACACCATATATTTT.

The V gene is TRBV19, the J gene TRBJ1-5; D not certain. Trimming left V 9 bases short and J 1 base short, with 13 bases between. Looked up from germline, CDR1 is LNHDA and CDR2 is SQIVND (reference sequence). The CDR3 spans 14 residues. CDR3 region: CASAFGPSNQPQHF. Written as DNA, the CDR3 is TGTGCCAGCGCCTTTGGACCGAGCAATCAGCCCCAGCATTTT.

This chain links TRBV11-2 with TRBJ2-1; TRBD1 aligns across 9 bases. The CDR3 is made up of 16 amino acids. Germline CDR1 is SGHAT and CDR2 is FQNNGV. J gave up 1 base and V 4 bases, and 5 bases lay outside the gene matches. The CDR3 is CASSWGQGLSYNEQFF. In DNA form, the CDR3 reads TGTGCCAGCAGCTGGGGACAGGGCCTATCCTACAATGAGCAGTTCTTC.

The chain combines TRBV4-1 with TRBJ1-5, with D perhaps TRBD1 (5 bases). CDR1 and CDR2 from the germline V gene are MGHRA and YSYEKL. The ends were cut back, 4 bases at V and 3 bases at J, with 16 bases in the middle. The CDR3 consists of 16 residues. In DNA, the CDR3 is TGCGCCAGCAGCCTTCTGGGGCTCGCCCTCAATCAGCCCCAGCATTTT. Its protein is CASSLLGLALNQPQHF.

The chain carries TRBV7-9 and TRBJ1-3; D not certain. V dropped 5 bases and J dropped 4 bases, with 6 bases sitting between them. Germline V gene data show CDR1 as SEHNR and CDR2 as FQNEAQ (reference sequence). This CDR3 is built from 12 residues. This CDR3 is CASSATGNTIYF. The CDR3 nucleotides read TGTGCCAGCAGCGCGACCGGAAACACCATATATTTT.

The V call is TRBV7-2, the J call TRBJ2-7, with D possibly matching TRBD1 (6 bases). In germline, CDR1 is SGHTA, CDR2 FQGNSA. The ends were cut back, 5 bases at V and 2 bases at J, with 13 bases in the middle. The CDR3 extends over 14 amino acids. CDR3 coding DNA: TGTGCCAGCAGCCCGGGACACTGGACCTACGAGCAGTACTTC. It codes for CASSPGHWTYEQYF.

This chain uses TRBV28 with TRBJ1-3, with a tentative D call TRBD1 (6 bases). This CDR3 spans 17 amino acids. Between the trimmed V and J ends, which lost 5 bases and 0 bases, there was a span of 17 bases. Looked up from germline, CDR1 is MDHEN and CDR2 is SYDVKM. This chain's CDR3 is CASSVRPGVSSGNTIYF. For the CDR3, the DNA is TGTGCCAGCAGTGTTCGGCCAGGGGTGAGCTCTGGAAACACCATATATTTT.

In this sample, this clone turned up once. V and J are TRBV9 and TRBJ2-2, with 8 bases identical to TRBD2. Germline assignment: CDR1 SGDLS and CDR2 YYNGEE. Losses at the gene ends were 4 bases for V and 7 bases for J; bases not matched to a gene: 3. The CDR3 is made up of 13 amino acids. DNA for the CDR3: TGTGCCAGCAGCCGGGAGGGCGACGGGGAGCTGTTTTTT. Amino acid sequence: CASSREGDGELFF.

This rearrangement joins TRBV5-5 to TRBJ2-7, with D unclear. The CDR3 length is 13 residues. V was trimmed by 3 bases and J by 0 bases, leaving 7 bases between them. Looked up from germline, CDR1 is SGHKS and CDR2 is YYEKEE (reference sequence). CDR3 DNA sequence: TGTGCCAGCAGCTCGCGGCCCTCCTACGAGCAGTACTTC. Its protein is CASSSRPSYEQYF.

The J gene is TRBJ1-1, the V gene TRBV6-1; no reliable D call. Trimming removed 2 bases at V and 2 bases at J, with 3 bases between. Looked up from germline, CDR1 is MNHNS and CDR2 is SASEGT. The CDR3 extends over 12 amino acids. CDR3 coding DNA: TGTGCCAGCAGTGAATCCAACACTGAAGCTTTCTTT. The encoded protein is CASSESNTEAFF.

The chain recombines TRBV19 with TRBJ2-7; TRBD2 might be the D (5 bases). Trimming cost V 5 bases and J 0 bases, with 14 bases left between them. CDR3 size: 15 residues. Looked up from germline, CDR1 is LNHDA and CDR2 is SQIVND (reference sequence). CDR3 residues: CASSVPGVSSYEQYF. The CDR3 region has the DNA TGTGCCAGTAGTGTTCCCGGGGTAAGCTCCTACGAGCAGTACTTC. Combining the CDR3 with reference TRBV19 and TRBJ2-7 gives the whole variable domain DGGITQSPKYLFRKEGQNVTLSCEQNLNHDAMYWYRQDPGQGLRLIYYSQIVNDFQKGDIAEGYSVSREKKESFPLTVTSAQKNPTAFYLCASSVPGVSSYEQYFGPGTRLTVT.

The CDR3 DNA reads TGTGCCAGCAGTTCGGACACCCAAGCTTATGGCTACACCTTC. It codes for CASSSDTQAYGYTF. The chain recombines TRBV28 with TRBJ1-2; tentative D call: TRBD1 (5 bases). Germline V gene lookup returns CDR1 MDHEN and CDR2 SYDVKM. This CDR3 is built from 14 residues. Trimming shortened V by 4 bases and J by 5 bases, and 14 bases separated the two germline ends.

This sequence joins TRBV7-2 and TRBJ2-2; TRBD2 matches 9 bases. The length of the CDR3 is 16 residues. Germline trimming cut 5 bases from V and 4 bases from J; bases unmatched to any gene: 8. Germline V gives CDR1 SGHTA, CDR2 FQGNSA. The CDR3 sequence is CASSPRASGITGELFF. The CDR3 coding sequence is TGTGCCAGCAGCCCCAGGGCTAGCGGGATCACCGGGGAGCTGTTTTTT.

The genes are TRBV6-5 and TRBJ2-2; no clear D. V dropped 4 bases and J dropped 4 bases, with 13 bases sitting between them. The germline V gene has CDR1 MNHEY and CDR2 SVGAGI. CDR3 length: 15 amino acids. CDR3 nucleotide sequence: TGTGCCAGCAGTTCCTTAACGGTGTCCACCGGGGAGCTGTTTTTT. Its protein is CASSSLTVSTGELFF.

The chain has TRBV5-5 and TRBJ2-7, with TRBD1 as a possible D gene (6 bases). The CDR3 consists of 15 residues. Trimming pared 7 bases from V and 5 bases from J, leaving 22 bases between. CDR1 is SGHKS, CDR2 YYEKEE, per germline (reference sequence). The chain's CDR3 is CASSLTARGIDEQYF. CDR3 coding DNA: TGTGCCAGCTCCCTCACGGCCAGGGGTATTGACGAGCAGTACTTC.